This paragraph reports one TCR beta chain. Its antigen is not yet known. Qualities for individual bases were not recorded, and no much larger clone is one base off. These data come from a study of a mutant IDH1 vaccine in newly diagnosed glioma (dated by TCRdb to the early 2020s). For the wider study: Patients were given eight vaccinations, in weeks 1, 3, 5, 7, 11, 15, 19 and 23, which matched visits V03 through V10. In the chemotherapy-containing groups, vaccination started alongside temozolomide cycles, whereas in patients who had radiotherapy alone it started 4-6 weeks after radiotherapy. Of the approximately 30 treated patients, about 62% were male and roughly 38% were female, and a mean age of roughly 37 years was recorded. Prior to enrollment, standard therapy consisting of radiotherapy alone, temozolomide alone, or radiochemotherapy with temozolomide had been administered to patients, with the combination being received by most patients. Peripheral blood was drawn at six visits: V03 (baseline), V05, V07, V10, V12 and V13. For exploratory analyses, about 25 treated patients had longitudinal TCRB deep sequencing done wherever samples were available.

To prepare the library, the immunoSEQ multiplex PCR assay was applied. Rearranged TCR beta chain sequences were amplified with the hsTCRB Kit following the manufacturer's protocol. An Illumina MiSeq was used to sequence the TCRB libraries. On the study's bioinformatics: The proprietary platform of the kit vendor was used for demultiplexing, trimming and gene mapping. The table comes from immuneACCESS by way of TCRdb, which keeps in-frame sequences with V and J called. Part of the clones is missing from these tables; in studies checked, under half for an unresolved V gene and the rest for unknown reasons. The V and J calls and clone size were taken over from that table, and D and trimming were inferred from the DNA. The sample contains around 40,000 clones, roughly 76% of them found a single time. Of the sample, roughly 12% falls within the top ten clones. The time point tag for this specimen amounts to: week 5, during vaccination. Every vaccine dose consisted of 300 ug of a 20-mer mutant IDH1 peptide in Montanide, administered subcutaneously together with topical imiquimod. Newly diagnosed WHO grade 3 or 4 IDH1-mutant astrocytomas showing loss of nuclear ATRX were present in the donors. The samples were drawn from NOA16, a multicentre, single-arm, open-label phase I trial in Germany that tested a mutant IDH1 peptide vaccine in humans for the first time. Genomic DNA for TCRB sequencing was isolated from EDTA blood with the DNeasy Blood and Tissue Kit.

V is cut by 3 bases and J by 2 bases, and the space between the germline ends is 10 bases. Its CDR3 holds 14 amino acids, cysteine through phenylalanine. Only the CDR3 DNA stays, 42 bases, in frame from base 1. Beyond this particular receptor, the publication reports: The authors stated that sample limitations prevented analyses of patient blood samples from being reproduced. Immune responses induced by the vaccine were seen in 90% to 95% of patients across multiple MHC alleles. Availability determined which PBMC samples were chosen for TCRB deep sequencing. No apparent relationship was observed between pseudoprogression and alterations in the top peripheral T cell clonotypes detected by TCRB sequencing.

The sequence came from a man aged 50-59 years with glioma. This receptor chain uses TRBV23-1 and TRBJ2-5; the best D guess is TRBD1, with 5 bases matching. TRBV23-1 is an ORF; its function is uncertain. Material: PBMCs, obtained from a glioma patient whose treatment included an IDH1 peptide vaccine. The CDR3: CASSHPAGQETQYF. At the DNA level, the sequence is TGCGCCAGCAGTCACCCGGCAGGGCAAGAGACCCAGTACTTC.